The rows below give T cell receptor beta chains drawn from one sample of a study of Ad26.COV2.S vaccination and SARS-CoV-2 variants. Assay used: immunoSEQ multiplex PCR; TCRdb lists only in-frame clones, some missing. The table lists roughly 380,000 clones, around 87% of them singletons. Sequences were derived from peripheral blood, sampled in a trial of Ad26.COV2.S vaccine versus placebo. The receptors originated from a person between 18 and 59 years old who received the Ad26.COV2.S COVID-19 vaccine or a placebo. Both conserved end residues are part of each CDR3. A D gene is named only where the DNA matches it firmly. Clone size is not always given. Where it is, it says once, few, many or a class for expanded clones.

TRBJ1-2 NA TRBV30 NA CAWSPIYGYTF TGTGCCTGGAGCCCAATATATGGCTACACCTTC
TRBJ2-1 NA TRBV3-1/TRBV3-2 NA CASSENYNEQFF TGTGCCAGCAGCGAAAATTATAATGAGCAGTTCTTC
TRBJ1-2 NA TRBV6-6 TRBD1 CASSYSAGTGTGYTF TGTGCCAGCAGTTACTCGGCCGGGACAGGGACCGGCTACACCTTC
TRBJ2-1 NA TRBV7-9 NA CASSSRGNNEQFF TGTGCCAGCAGCTCGCGCGGGAACAATGAGCAGTTCTTC
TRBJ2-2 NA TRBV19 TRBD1 CASRSPMTGGEVGELFF TGTGCCAGTAGAAGCCCCATGACAGGGGGCGAGGTCGGGGAGCTGTTTTTT
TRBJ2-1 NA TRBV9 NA CASSVPDSRNEQFF TGTGCCAGCAGCGTACCCGACTCCCGGAATGAGCAGTTCTTC
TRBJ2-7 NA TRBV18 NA CASSPGAHSYEQYF TGTGCCAGCTCACCAGGGGCCCACTCTTACGAGCAGTACTTC
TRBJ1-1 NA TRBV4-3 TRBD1 CASSAGQGAATEAFF TGCGCCAGCAGCGCTGGACAGGGGGCAGCCACTGAAGCTTTCTTT
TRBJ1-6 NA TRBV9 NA CASSVVGSPLHF TGTGCCAGCAGCGTAGTCGGTTCACCCCTCCACTTT
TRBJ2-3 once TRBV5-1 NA CASSLAGQGGTDTQYF TGCGCCAGCAGCTTGGCCGGGCAGGGAGGCACAGATACGCAGTATTTT
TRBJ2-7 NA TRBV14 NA CASSQDNNANLYEQYF TGTGCCAGCAGCCAAGACAACAACGCCAACCTTTACGAGCAGTACTTC
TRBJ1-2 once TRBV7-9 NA CASSPRGGGGYGYTF TGTGCCAGCAGCCCGAGAGGTGGGGGCGGCTATGGCTACACCTTC
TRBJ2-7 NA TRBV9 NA CASSVFGAEGTYEQYF TGTGCCAGCAGCGTATTTGGGGCTGAGGGGACCTACGAGCAGTACTTC
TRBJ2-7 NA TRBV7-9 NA CASSKTGNDLSYEQYF TGTGCCAGCAGCAAAACAGGGAATGACCTCTCCTACGAGCAGTACTTC